The 11 T cell receptor beta chains below come from one sample, sequenced in a study of tumor-infiltrating lymphocytes in primary liver carcinoma (TCRdb year 2017). Blood RNA was extracted from unsorted whole blood with TRIzol reagent; germline DNA came from the DNeasy Blood & Tissue kit. TCRdb names Illumina HiSeq 2500 as the instrument used. TCRbeta-specific cDNA was reverse-transcribed from approximately 500 ng total RNA using a constant-region primer and ProtoScript II reverse transcriptase. Three nested multiplex PCR rounds, following a slightly modified ARM-PCR procedure, were used to build the TCRbeta libraries. The first two PCR rounds used multiplex TRBV1-TRBV30 forward primers with a Cbeta reverse primer, each for around 10 cycles. Clones were called with MiXCR by TCRdb after fastp trimmed the public reads at Q25, and only in-frame beta chains were retained. Records with the same CDR3 protein are collapsed into one entry carrying the most frequent genes and DNA. Within this sample are some 200,000 distinct CDR3 sequences, with around three fifths of them counted one time only. Roughly 6.4% of the sample belongs to the ten largest clones.

Sequenced sample: peripheral blood. The receptors come from a woman aged 55-75 years with primary liver carcinoma and hepatitis B virus infection.

On this clonotype: At one end the junction does not follow the germline gene, possibly because of a read error. The rearrangement links TRBV4-1 to TRBJ2-1; D is undetermined. Germline-derived CDR1 and CDR2 are MGHRA and YSYEKL. CDR3 size: 18 residues. The CDR3 region is CASNQDVVSRGLYNEQFF. The CDR3 DNA follows: TGCGCCAGCAACCAAGATGTGGTTAGCCGAGGCCTCTACAATGAGCAGTTCTTC.

Note on this clonotype: Mismatch with germline at one junction end may stem from a read error. The DNA of the CDR3 is TGTGCCACCAGTCATCGCAAGGGGACATTGAGCTACGAGCAGTACTTC. Translated, it gives CATSHRKGTLSYEQYF. The chain joins TRBV6-5 to TRBJ2-7; TRBD1 might be the D (6 bases). This CDR3 has 16 residues. Germline loops: CDR1 MNHEY, CDR2 SVGAGI.

As to this clonotype: Since a much larger clone is just one base distant, this may be a read error. The rearrangement uses TRBV6-1 and TRBJ1-1; D unresolved. V lost 7 bases, J lost 0 bases, and 15 bases lay in between. The CDR3 is 15 residues long. Germline CDR1 is MNHNS and CDR2 is SASEGT. This CDR3 reads CASTCLGSMNTEAFF. The DNA of the CDR3 is TGTGCCAGCACTTGTCTAGGCAGTATGAACACTGAAGCTTTCTTT.

On this clonotype itself: A read error may produce the germline difference seen at one junction end. This sequence joins TRBV4-1 and TRBJ2-1; 12 nucleotides align to TRBD2. The CDR3 totals 19 residues. CDR1 and CDR2 from the germline V gene are MGHRA and YSYEKL. The chain's CDR3 is CANSQAWLAGGPRDSEQFF. Here the CDR3 DNA reads TGCGCCAACAGCCAAGCGTGGCTAGCGGGAGGGCCTAGAGACAGTGAGCAGTTCTTC.

This clonotype came up a few times. A much larger clone lies a single base off, so this may be a read error. The rearrangement uses TRBV12-3 or TRBV12-4 and TRBJ1-1; possibly TRBD1 for D (5 bases). Trimming removed 2 bases from V and 6 bases from J, with 13 bases in between. The CDR3 is 14 residues long. The CDR3 here is CASSLTTAFPEAFF. The CDR3 nucleotides are TGTGCCAGCAGTTTAACGACAGCCTTTCCTGAAGCTTTCTTT.

V is TRBV6-6 and J is TRBJ1-1; D not resolved. The V gene's germline CDR1 is MNHNY and CDR2 SVGAGI (reference sequence). CDR3 length equals 14 residues. Deletions cut 0 bases from V and 3 bases from J, with 8 bases between. CDR3 coding DNA: TGTGCCAGCAGTTACTCCCCGTGGGACACTGAAGCTTTCTTT. Translation: CASSYSPWDTEAFF.

This rearrangement joins TRBV6-5 to TRBJ1-5; tentative D call: TRBD1 (5 bases). Trimming left V 10 bases short and J 7 bases short, with 26 bases between. This CDR3 is built from 16 residues. Germline CDR1 MNHEY, CDR2 SVGAGI. The CDR3 loop reads CAIRPIHGAVGQPQHF. In DNA form, the CDR3 reads TGTGCCATCCGCCCAATCCATGGGGCGGTCGGGCAGCCCCAGCATTTT.

The chain couples TRBV30 to TRBJ2-5; TRBD1 is a possible D gene (6 bases). The CDR3 is 15 amino acids. Germline V gene data show CDR1 as GTSNPN and CDR2 as SVGIG (reference sequence). The germline V and J ends were trimmed by 0 bases and 4 bases, with 15 bases remaining between them. The CDR3 coding sequence is TGTGCCTGGAGTGTAGGGACAACCACGGGAGAGACCCAGTACTTC. Residues: CAWSVGTTTGETQYF.

The chain combines TRBV5-7 with TRBJ2-1; D possibly corresponds to TRBD2 (5 bases). TRBV5-7 is an ORF for which the function is uncertain. The CDR3 has 16 amino acids. V was clipped by 3 bases and J by 5 bases, with 18 bases between them. The CDR3 DNA sequence: TGTGCCAGCAGCTGGGTGACTACTAGGTCGCACAATGAGCAGTTCTTC. It yields the protein CASSWVTTRSHNEQFF.

V is TRBV6-6 and J is TRBJ1-5; D call uncertain. The V end lost 9 bases, the J end lost 1 base, and 10 bases lay between the germline ends. Germline CDR1 is MNHNY and CDR2 is SVGAGI (reference sequence). The CDR3 has 13 amino acids. The CDR3 reads CASVVNSNQPQHF. In nucleotides, the CDR3 is TGTGCCAGTGTCGTAAACAGCAATCAGCCCCAGCATTTT.

The table lists this clonotype with many counts. This chain connects TRBV29-1 to TRBJ1-2; a weak D match, TRBD1 (6 bases). Trimming shortened V by 3 bases and J by 2 bases, and 7 bases separated the two germline ends. Looked up from germline, CDR1 is SQVTM and CDR2 is ANQGSEA. The CDR3 is made up of 12 amino acids. CDR3 sequence (DNA): TGCAGCGTTGAGGGGACAAACTATGGCTACACCTTC. Its translation is CSVEGTNYGYTF.